This entry features one TCR beta chain sequence. The antigen is not known. With the Oncomine TCR Beta short-read assay, DNA from cultured CD4+ T cells was sequenced. One entry per CDR3 protein results from TCRdb running MiXCR on the PCR reads. The data show approximately 17,000 distinct CDR3 sequences, 50% to 65% seen once. The data were taken from a study of vaccination and CD4 T cells after COVID-19. Treatment in this sample: roughly ten-day PBMC culture with coronavirus spike peptide pools or control peptides (ViraFEST assay). The PCR-positive dates, March through December 2020, came before the US Alpha, Beta and Delta variants. The sample in question was CD4+ T cells from blood, cultured in vitro, obtained before SARS-CoV-2 vaccination. The origin of this receptor is a human donor who had recovered from COVID-19.

The chain's CDR3 is CASSIAGAGNQPQHF. In DNA, the CDR3 is TGTGCCAGTAGTATAGCGGGGGCGGGCAATCAGCCCCAGCATTTT. The chain carries TRBV19 and TRBJ1-5, with a tentative D call TRBD1 (6 bases). Between the trimmed V and J ends, which lost 1 base and 2 bases, there was a span of 9 bases. Germline V lookup: CDR1 LNHDA, CDR2 SQIVND (reference sequence). The CDR3 has 15 residues.